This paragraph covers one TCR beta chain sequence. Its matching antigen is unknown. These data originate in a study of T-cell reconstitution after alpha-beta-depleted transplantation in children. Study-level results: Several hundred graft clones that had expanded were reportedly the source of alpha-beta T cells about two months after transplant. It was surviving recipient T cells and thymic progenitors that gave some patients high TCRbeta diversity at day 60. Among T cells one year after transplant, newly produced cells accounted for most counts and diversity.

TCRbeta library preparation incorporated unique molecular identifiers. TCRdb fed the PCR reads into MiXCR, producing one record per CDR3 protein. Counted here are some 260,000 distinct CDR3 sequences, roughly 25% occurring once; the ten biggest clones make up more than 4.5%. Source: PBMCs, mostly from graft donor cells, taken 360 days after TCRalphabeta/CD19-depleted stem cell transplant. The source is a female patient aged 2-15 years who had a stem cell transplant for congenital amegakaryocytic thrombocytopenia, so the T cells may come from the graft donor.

CDR3 sequence: CASSPSSGSFSYEQYF. DNA for the CDR3: TGTGCCAGCAGCCCGTCCTCCGGGAGTTTCTCCTACGAGCAGTACTTC. The rearrangement links TRBV5-6 to TRBJ2-7; possibly TRBD2 for D (6 bases). With 4 bases removed from V and 0 bases from J, the gap between germline ends came to 17 bases. The length of the CDR3 is 16 residues. CDR1 is SGHDT, CDR2 YYEEEE, per germline.